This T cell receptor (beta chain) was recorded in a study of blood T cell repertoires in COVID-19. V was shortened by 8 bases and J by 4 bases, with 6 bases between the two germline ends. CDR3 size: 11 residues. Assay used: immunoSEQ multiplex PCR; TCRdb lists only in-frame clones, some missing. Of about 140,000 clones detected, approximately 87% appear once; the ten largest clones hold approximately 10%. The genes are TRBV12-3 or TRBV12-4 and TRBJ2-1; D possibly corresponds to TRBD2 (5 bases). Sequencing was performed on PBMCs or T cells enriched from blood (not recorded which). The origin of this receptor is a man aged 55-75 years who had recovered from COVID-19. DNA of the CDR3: TGTGCCAGCGGAGGTTACAATGAGCAGTTCTTC. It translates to CASGGYNEQFF.